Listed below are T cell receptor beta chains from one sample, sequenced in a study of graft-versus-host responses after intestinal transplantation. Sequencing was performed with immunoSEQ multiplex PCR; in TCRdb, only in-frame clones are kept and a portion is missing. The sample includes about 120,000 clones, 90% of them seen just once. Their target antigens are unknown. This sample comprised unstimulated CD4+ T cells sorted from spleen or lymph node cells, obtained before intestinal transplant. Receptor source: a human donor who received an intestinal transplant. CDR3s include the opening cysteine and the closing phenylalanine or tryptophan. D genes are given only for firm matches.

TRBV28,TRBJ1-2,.,TGTGCCAGCAGTTACAGTAACTATGGCTACACCTTC,CASSYSNYGYTF
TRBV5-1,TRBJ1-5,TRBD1,TGCGCCAGCAGCTTGGTGTCAGGGGGACAGCCCCAGCATTTT,CASSLVSGGQPQHF
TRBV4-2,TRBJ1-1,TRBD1,TGTGCCAGCAGCCCTCGGACAGGGTCCATCAGCACTGAAGCTTTCTTT,CASSPRTGSISTEAFF
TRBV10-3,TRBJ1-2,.,TGTGCCATCAGTGAGACAGGGAGGGATGGCTACACCTTC,CAISETGRDGYTF
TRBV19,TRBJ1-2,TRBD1,TGTGCCAGTAGTGGGGGACAGGGCTATGGCTACACCTTC,CASSGGQGYGYTF
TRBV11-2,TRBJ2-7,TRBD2,TGTGCCAGCAGCCCAGTTAGCGGGTACTACGAGCAGTACTTC,CASSPVSGYYEQYF
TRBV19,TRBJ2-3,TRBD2,TGTGCCAGTAGCCGGGGGGGGAAATCTAGCACAGATACGCAGTATTTT,CASSRGGKSSTDTQYF
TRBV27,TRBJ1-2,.,TGTGCCAGCAGGGGGGACACGGCCTATGGCTACACCTTC,CASRGDTAYGYTF
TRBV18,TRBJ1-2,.,TGTGCCAGCTCACCTTGGGCAGGGGACTATGGCTACACCTTC,CASSPWAGDYGYTF
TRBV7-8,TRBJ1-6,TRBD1,TGTGCCAGCAGCTTCGACAGGGCTAATAATTCACCCCTCCACTTT,CASSFDRANNSPLHF
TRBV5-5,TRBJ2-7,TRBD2,TGTGCCAGCAGCTCGCCACGGGGGGGGTCCTACGAGCAGTACTTC,CASSSPRGGSYEQYF
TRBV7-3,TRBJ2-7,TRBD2,TGTGCCAGCAGCTTGATAGCGGGCGAGCAGTACTTC,CASSLIAGEQYF
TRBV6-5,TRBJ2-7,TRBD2,TGTGCCAGCAGGTTGACTAGCGGGAAAACCTACGAGCAGTACTTC,CASRLTSGKTYEQYF
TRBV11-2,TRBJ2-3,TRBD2,TGTGCCAGCAGCTTTAGCGGGAGGGCGGTAGATACGCAGTATTTT,CASSFSGRAVDTQYF
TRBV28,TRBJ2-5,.,TGTGCCAGCAGGACCCCAGGGGATGAAGAGACCCAGTACTTC,CASRTPGDEETQYF
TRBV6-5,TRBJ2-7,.,TGTGCCAGCAGTTACCAGGGTCCCTACGAGCAGTACTTC,CASSYQGPYEQYF
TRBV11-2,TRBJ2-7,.,TGTGCCAGCAGCTTAGATCGGCGGTACGAGCAGTACTTC,CASSLDRRYEQYF
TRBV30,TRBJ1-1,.,TGTGCCTGGAGTTTCGGGGAGAACACTGAAGCTTTCTTT,CAWSFGENTEAFF
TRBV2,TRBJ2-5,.,TGTGCCAGCAGTAACGACATGGAAGAGACCCAGTACTTC,CASSNDMEETQYF
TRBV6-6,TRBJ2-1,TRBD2,TGTGCCAGCAGTTACGGGGGGACTAGCGGCCCTATAGAGCAGTTCTTC,CASSYGGTSGPIEQFF
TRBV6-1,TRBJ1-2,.,TGTGCCAGCTCCGACTACTACCAAAACTATGGCTACACCTTC,CASSDYYQNYGYTF
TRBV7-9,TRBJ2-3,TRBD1,TGTGCCAGCAGCTTGCGGACAGGACCAGATACGCAGTATTTT,CASSLRTGPDTQYF